Listed below are T cell receptor beta chains from one sample, sequenced in a study of T cell responses to AZD1222 COVID-19 vaccine. Repertoires were generated with immunoSEQ multiplex PCR, while TCRdb's copy carries only in-frame clones and drops some. The sample includes around 150,000 clones, roughly 94% of them seen just once. The input for sequencing was peripheral blood, taken on day 0 of AZD1222 vaccination. These receptor sequences come from an adult in good health. The CDR3 runs from the conserved cysteine through the conserved F or W. D genes are given only for firm matches. Expanded clones are given a class, and other clones once, few, many or no size at all.

J gene,clone size,D gene,V gene,CDR3 DNA,CDR3 protein
TRBJ1-3,-,-,TRBV6-5,TGTGCCAGCAGTTCCACAGCCTCTGGAAACACCATATATTTT,CASSSTASGNTIYF
TRBJ1-2,-,TRBD1,TRBV5-4,TGTGCCAGCACCTGGACAGGGTTCCCCTATGGCTACACCTTC,CASTWTGFPYGYTF
TRBJ1-6,-,-,TRBV5-6,TGTGCCAGCAGCTTGGAGGGGAGCTCCTATAATTCACCCCTCCACTTT,CASSLEGSSYNSPLHF
TRBJ1-5,-,-,TRBV27,TGTGCCAGCAGTTATGGGGGCAATCAGCCCCAGCATTTT,CASSYGGNQPQHF
TRBJ2-7,once,-,TRBV6-5,TGTGCCAGCAGCCCCCCTACCTACGAGCAGTACTTC,CASSPPTYEQYF
TRBJ2-3,-,-,TRBV6-5,TGTGCCAGCAGTTACGGCGCCAGGGGTGGTACGCAGTATTTT,CASSYGARGGTQYF
TRBJ1-4,once,-,TRBV2,TGTGCCAGCAGCCTCAGGGGACCGGATGAAAAACTGTTTTTT,CASSLRGPDEKLFF
TRBJ2-1,-,TRBD2,TRBV5-1,TGCGCCAGCAGCCCCGGGACTAGCGGGACAGAGCAGTTCTTC,CASSPGTSGTEQFF
TRBJ2-2,-,TRBD2,TRBV4-2,TGTGCCAGCAGCTCAAAGCTAGCGGGAGGCCTTTACGGGGAGCTGTTTTTT,CASSSKLAGGLYGELFF
TRBJ2-2,-,TRBD2,TRBV5-1,TGCGCCACAACCGGGACTAGCAACACCGGGGAGCTGTTTTTT,CATTGTSNTGELFF
TRBJ2-7,-,-,TRBV15,TGTGCCACCAGCAGAGGCCCGGGACAAGAGTACGAGCAGTACTTC,CATSRGPGQEYEQYF
TRBJ2-1,-,-,TRBV4-2,TGTGCCAGCAGCCTTCAGGAGGGGGGTTTCGATGAGCAGTTCTTC,CASSLQEGGFDEQFF
TRBJ2-7,-,-,TRBV6-5,TGTGCCAGCAGTTACCTTGGGGAGGGGGGAAATTACGAGCAGTACTTC,CASSYLGEGGNYEQYF
TRBJ1-1,-,-,TRBV18,TGTGCCAGCTCACCAGGTCAGGGATACACTGAAGCTTTCTTT,CASSPGQGYTEAFF
TRBJ2-1,few,-,TRBV19,TGTGCCAGTAGGAGGGATCGTAGCTCCTACAATGAGCAGTTCTTC,CASRRDRSSYNEQFF
TRBJ2-1,-,TRBD2,TRBV18,TGTGCCAGCTCACCTACAATAGCGGGCGGGAACAATGAGCAGTTCTTC,CASSPTIAGGNNEQFF
TRBJ2-5,-,-,TRBV10-2,TGCGCCAGCAGTGACTCCGGGTTGGGGCGGACCCAGTACTTC,CASSDSGLGRTQYF
TRBJ2-1,once,TRBD2,TRBV11-3,TGTGCCAGCAGCTTCGGCGGGAGTGTGAATGAGCAGTTCTTC,CASSFGGSVNEQFF
TRBJ1-5,-,-,TRBV5-1,TGCGCCAGCAGCTTGGAAGGTGGGGGGCAGCCCCAGCATTTT,CASSLEGGGQPQHF
TRBJ2-5,-,TRBD2,TRBV6-5,TGTGCCAGCAGTTACATCGGCGGGAGGGGAGAGACCCAGTACTTC,CASSYIGGRGETQYF
TRBJ1-2,-,-,TRBV6-5,TGTGCCAGCAGGGTGGACAGCGCCTTGATCTATGGCTACACCTTC,CASRVDSALIYGYTF
TRBJ1-2,once,-,TRBV14,TGTGCCAGCAGCCAAGCCCCAGGACTAGGCTATGGCTACACCTTC,CASSQAPGLGYGYTF
TRBJ1-1,-,-,TRBV12-3/TRBV12-4,TGTGCCAGCAGGACCGGGAACACTGAAGCTTTCTTT,CASRTGNTEAFF
TRBJ1-1,-,-,TRBV19,TGTGCCAGTAGTATTGGTCTGCCTGAAGCTTTCTTT,CASSIGLPEAFF
TRBJ2-5,-,-,TRBV7-9,TGTGCCAGCAGCCCAAAAGAGACCCAGTACTTC,CASSPKETQYF
TRBJ2-2,-,TRBD2,TRBV5-1,TGCGCCAGCAGCTCCTCTAGCGGCTACACCGGGGAGCTGTTTTTT,CASSSSSGYTGELFF
TRBJ1-2,-,-,TRBV19,TGTGCCAGTAGTATCGCCGGCATCAATGGCTACACCTTC,CASSIAGINGYTF
TRBJ2-1,-,TRBD2,TRBV5-1,TGCGCCAGCAGCGCAGGGACTAGCGGGAGGGCCGATGAGCAGTTCTTC,CASSAGTSGRADEQFF